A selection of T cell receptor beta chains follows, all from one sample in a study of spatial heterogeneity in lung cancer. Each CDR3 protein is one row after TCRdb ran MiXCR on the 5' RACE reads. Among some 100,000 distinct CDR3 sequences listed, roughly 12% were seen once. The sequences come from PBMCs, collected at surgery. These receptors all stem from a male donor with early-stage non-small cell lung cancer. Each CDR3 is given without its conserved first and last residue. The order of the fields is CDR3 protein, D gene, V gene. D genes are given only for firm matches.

ASSIEASSGANVLT	.	TRBV9
ASSRAALYEQY	.	TRBV3-1
ASSRTSAQETQY	TRBD2	TRBV11-2
ASSPTGGTPDYEQY	TRBD2	TRBV6-2/TRBV6-3
ASSLDIGTANTGELF	.	TRBV7-2
ASSQGAGGSYEQY	TRBD2	TRBV4-3
ASSFVSPGDTEAF	.	TRBV5-1
ASSQSWGGGQSEAF	.	TRBV4-1
ASSSSGTPGNTIY	.	TRBV19
ASSEVFTDTQY	.	TRBV2
AISEIQGNTIY	.	TRBV10-3
ASSDRYEQY	.	TRBV19
ASTQSNEQF	.	TRBV6-6
ASSLRGLWTDTQY	.	TRBV5-1
ATVRSRYGNEQF	.	TRBV6-5
ASSPTSGRPTKQY	TRBD2	TRBV3-1
SARAHSREGTEAF	.	TRBV20-1
ASSLGWDSPLH	.	TRBV12-3/TRBV12-4
ASSEQITDTQY	.	TRBV9
SVVASGSYEQY	.	TRBV29-1
AISESLAGVFNEQY	TRBD2	TRBV10-3
ASSPSATVAQPQH	.	TRBV19
ASRPGQGFGELF	TRBD1	TRBV2
ASSGSSSYNSPLH	.	TRBV7-2
ASSYGAGPDLDKNIQY	TRBD2	TRBV6-5
ASSSSGRDTDTQY	.	TRBV6-6
ASSYSWSGGTSMY	TRBD2	TRBV6-2/TRBV6-3
ASSGTGGAMNTEAF	TRBD1	TRBV6-2/TRBV6-3
ASSLRAGGFSDTQY	TRBD2	TRBV13
ASSLTGTAGANVLT	TRBD1	TRBV5-1
ASYSELAGGADTQY	TRBD2	TRBV6-6
SATRLAGVTRSGNEQF	TRBD2	TRBV20-1